The sequence of this TCR beta chain was determined in a study of cytomegalovirus exposure and HLA in healthy donors. A note on this clone: Its antigen is not identified.

Both 60 Vbeta primers and 13 Jbeta primers went into the PCR. Here immunoSEQ multiplex PCR was the method, and the copy in TCRdb shows in-frame clones only, minus some. The table shows around 180,000 clones, with over 70% occurring only once. Points from the study as a whole: Beyond CMV serostatus, there was no information to go on about immune exposure. In an earlier analysis, most TCR beta V segments were productive about 87% or about 30% of the time. Links to common viral pathogens appeared, in a later analysis, for several of the most significant clusters.

Germline V gene lookup returns CDR1 SGHTA and CDR2 FQGNSA. This CDR3 is built from 13 residues. After removal of 7 bases from V and 9 bases from J, the junction contained 8 bases not matched to a gene. V and J are TRBV7-2 and TRBJ2-1; 8 bases are shared with TRBD2. This sequence originates from a woman aged 25 to 45 in good health and CMV-seropositive. Sequencing was performed on PBMCs. CDR3 in DNA: TGTGCCAGCAACTCTGAGGCGGGAGGTGAGCAGTTCTTC. This codes for CASNSEAGGEQFF.